This T cell receptor (beta chain) stems from a study of cytomegalovirus exposure and HLA in healthy donors. Overall study results and limits: As a later analysis showed, a missense DCLRE1C variant was linked to trimming of TCR beta V- and J-genes.

The CDR3 is made up of 14 amino acids. As for this clone: Its target is unknown.

Primers included in the PCR were 60 Vbeta and 13 Jbeta primers. Generated by immunoSEQ multiplex PCR, the TCRdb table keeps only in-frame clones and is missing some. This sample has about 180,000 clones, with 75% to 80% found just once. This sequence was found in a man aged 35 to 55 in good health and CMV-seropositive. The chain has TRBV21-1 and TRBJ2-3; the table's D call of TRBD2 was not tested on the DNA. TRBV21-1 is termed a pseudogene. The sequencing sample was made of PBMCs. CDR3 amino acids: CASSKGNSRDTQYF. CDR3 sequence (DNA): TGTGCCAGCAGCAAAGGGAATAGCAGAGATACGCAGTATTTT.